This TCR beta chain was recovered during a study of T cells in Graves' hyperthyroidism and ophthalmopathy. PBMCs were obtained from over 8.5 ml fresh peripheral blood. Researchers took RNA transcripts and amplified the TCR beta CDR3 regions from them. Carried out on the TCR CDR3, a first-round RT-PCR used the HTBI primer set. TCRdb independently ran MiXCR on the multiplex PCR reads; one entry per CDR3 protein. The profile shows some 560,000 distinct CDR3 sequences, roughly 15% of them singletons. This clonotype has a handful of counts. Its antigen remains unidentified. General study points: Blood also held most thyroid clonotypes expanded beyond 0.001.

Trimming took 4 bases from V and 9 from J, leaving 7 bases between them. CDR3 length: 11 residues. Germline CDR1 reads MNHEY; CDR2 reads SVGEGT. V usage is TRBV6-2 or TRBV6-3 and J usage is TRBJ2-1, with unresolved D. The source material was blood. This TCR was sampled from a woman aged 40 to 49 with Graves' hyperthyroidism. The CDR3 spells CASSCFGEQFF. The CDR3 region has the DNA TGTGCCAGCAGTTGCTTCGGTGAGCAGTTCTTC.